The 14 T cell receptor beta chains given below trace back to one sample, sequenced in a study of T cells in Graves' hyperthyroidism and ophthalmopathy. Amplified regions were TCR beta CDR3 sequences from RNA transcripts. The HTBI primer set drove a first-round RT-PCR of the TCR CDR3. TCRdb re-called the multiplex PCR reads through MiXCR, storing one row per CDR3 protein. Of some 800,000 distinct CDR3 sequences in the sample, more than 30% are singletons; the top ten hold 7.5% to 9.5%. The sequencing input was blood. Receptors were obtained from a young man with Graves' hyperthyroidism.

In this sample, this clonotype turned up once. This rearrangement joins TRBV5-8 to TRBJ2-7; 7 positions match TRBD1. The germline CDR1 and CDR2 sequences are SGHTS and YDEGEE. CDR3 length: 18 amino acids. Trimming took 4 bases from V and 1 from J; bases not matched to a gene: 17. CDR3 bases: TGTGCCAGCAGCCAATATTACGGTACCGGACAGGCTTCCTACGAGCAGTACTTC. Its protein product is CASSQYYGTGQASYEQYF.

The chain joins TRBV7-9 to TRBJ1-6, with TRBD1 matching over 10 bases. This CDR3 has 14 amino acids. From germline, CDR1 is SEHNR and CDR2 FQNEAQ (reference sequence). The V and J ends lost 6 bases and 7 bases, in that order; junction bases with no gene match: 3. The CDR3 here is CASRGTGDNSPLHF. CDR3 DNA sequence: TGTGCCAGCAGGGGGACAGGGGACAATTCACCCCTCCACTTT.

This clonotype came up a few times. The chain employs TRBV20-1 and TRBJ2-5; D not resolved. V gave up 6 bases and J gave up 1 base, with 12 bases separating them. In germline, CDR1 is DFQATT, CDR2 SNEGSKA (reference sequence). There are 13 residues in the CDR3. The CDR3 spells CSASGRLQETQYF. The DNA of the CDR3 is TGCAGTGCATCCGGACGCCTCCAAGAGACCCAGTACTTC.

This clonotype was picked up many times. J is TRBJ2-5 and V is TRBV15; TRBD1 is a possible D gene (6 bases). CDR1 is LNHNV and CDR2 is YYDKDF in the germline V gene (reference sequence). V lost 3 bases to trimming and J lost 4 bases, with 9 bases between them. The CDR3 sequence is 13 residues long. The CDR3 protein is CATSSNRVETQYF. As DNA, the CDR3 is TGTGCCACCAGCAGCAACAGGGTAGAGACCCAGTACTTC.

This clonotype came up many times. The gene calls are TRBV9 and TRBJ1-6; D unclear. Trimming stripped 0 bases from V and 7 bases from J, with 11 bases between. The length of the CDR3 is 15 residues. The germline V gene has CDR1 SGDLS and CDR2 YYNGEE. CDR3 in amino acids: CASSVAPTPNSPLHF. DNA of the CDR3: TGTGCCAGCAGCGTAGCCCCGACCCCCAATTCACCCCTCCACTTT.

The rearrangement joins TRBV20-1 to TRBJ1-1; TRBD1 is a possible D gene (6 bases). This CDR3 comprises 15 residues. CDR1 and CDR2 from the germline V gene are DFQATT and SNEGSKA (reference sequence). The ends were cut back, 3 bases at V and 4 bases at J, with 18 bases in the middle. The CDR3: CSASIAGAWGTEAFF. The CDR3 bases are TGCAGTGCTAGTATCGCGGGGGCCTGGGGCACTGAAGCTTTCTTT.

The CDR3 DNA follows: TGCGCCAGCAGCTTACCATCAGACAGCTACTATGGCTACACCTTC. Its translation is CASSLPSDSYYGYTF. The J gene is TRBJ1-2, the V gene TRBV5-1; possibly TRBD1 for D (5 bases). The germline V and J ends were trimmed by 2 bases and 3 bases, with 14 bases remaining between them. Germline V lookup: CDR1 SGHRS, CDR2 YFSETQ. The CDR3 has 15 residues.

In its sample, this clonotype was seen once. CDR3 DNA: TGTGCCAGCAGCTTAGTAGCGGGAGGGGAACATGGCTACACCTTC. It encodes CASSLVAGGEHGYTF. This chain joins TRBV7-9 and TRBJ1-2, with D possibly being TRBD1 (5 bases). V lost 1 base and J 6 bases, leaving 15 bases between the germline ends. CDR1 SEHNR and CDR2 FQNEAQ come from the germline V gene (reference sequence). The CDR3 sequence is 15 residues long.

A few counts support this clonotype. The rearrangement uses TRBV6-5 and TRBJ1-3; D not certain. Deletions cut 6 bases from V and 1 base from J, with 10 bases between. CDR1 is MNHEY and CDR2 is SVGAGI in the germline V gene. The CDR3 runs to 14 residues. CDR3 DNA sequence: TGTGCCAGCAGCCCTCTATGGTCTGGAAACACCATATATTTT. Protein product: CASSPLWSGNTIYF.

This clonotype appeared many times. This chain uses TRBV29-1 with TRBJ1-4; maybe TRBD1 (5 bases). In germline, CDR1 is SQVTM, CDR2 ANQGSEA. Trimming cost V 4 bases and J 8 bases, with 14 bases left between them. This CDR3 has 13 amino acids. The CDR3 reads CSVVNGGEEKLFF. The CDR3 region has the DNA TGCAGCGTTGTAAATGGGGGTGAGGAAAAACTGTTTTTT.

This clonotype has a count of ten or more. The chain employs TRBV20-1 and TRBJ1-1; D remains unclear. In germline, CDR1 is DFQATT, CDR2 SNEGSKA (reference sequence). The germline V and J ends were trimmed by 5 bases and 0 bases, with 10 bases remaining between them. The CDR3 has 13 amino acids. The CDR3, as DNA: TGCAGTGCTGGCCGGACCATGAACACTGAAGCTTTCTTT. Translated, it gives CSAGRTMNTEAFF.

This clonotype appeared a few times. The chain uses TRBV6-1 and TRBJ2-7; 10 bases are shared with TRBD1. The CDR3 is made up of 14 amino acids. The V segment lost 8 bases and the J segment 6 bases; nucleotides outside the gene matches: 10. Germline CDR1 MNHNS, CDR2 SASEGT. The CDR3 DNA follows: TGTGCCAGCGGAATCGGGACAGGGGTGATCGAGCAGTACTTC. This codes for CASGIGTGVIEQYF.

The CDR3 is CSARPGQSYEQYF. The CDR3 DNA follows: TGCAGTGCTAGACCGGGACAGTCCTACGAGCAGTACTTC. This rearrangement joins TRBV20-1 to TRBJ2-7, with TRBD1 matching over 7 bases. The CDR3 is made up of 13 amino acids. Germline-derived CDR1 and CDR2 are DFQATT and SNEGSKA (reference sequence). The J segment lost 1 base and the V segment lost 2 bases, leaving 2 bases of the junction unmatched.

This rearrangement joins TRBV29-1 to TRBJ2-5; no clear D gene. With 5 bases removed from V and 2 bases from J, the gap between germline ends came to 9 bases. The CDR3 runs 12 residues. The germline V gene encodes CDR1 SQVTM and CDR2 ANQGSEA. The CDR3 protein is CSVLDGQETQYF. The CDR3 DNA follows: TGCAGCGTTCTAGACGGACAAGAGACCCAGTACTTC.